The clone carrying this T cell receptor (beta chain) was detected only once. The antigen is not known. This sample was included in a study of cytomegalovirus exposure and HLA in healthy donors. The PCR ran on 60 Vbeta and 13 Jbeta primers. Profiling relied on immunoSEQ multiplex PCR, and the TCRdb table lists in-frame clones only, not all of them. Among around 150,000 clones listed, roughly 80% were seen once. Trimming left V 1 base short and J 3 bases short, with 13 bases between. The CDR3 runs to 15 residues. From germline, CDR1 is MGHRA and CDR2 YSYEKL. Study-wide results and caveats: Because they were indistinguishable, some V segments, including TRBV6-2 and TRBV6-3, were excluded. Accurate HLA-A and HLA-B prediction from TCR beta sequences was reported for most subjects.

Sequencing was performed on PBMCs. The clonotype comes from a boy between 2 and 10 years old in good health and CMV-seronegative. This chain joins TRBV4-1 and TRBJ2-7, with D perhaps matching TRBD2 (5 bases). The CDR3 DNA reads as TGCGCCAGCAGCCAAGGAGGGTTGGCCGGCTACGAGCAGTACTTC. Residues: CASSQGGLAGYEQYF.